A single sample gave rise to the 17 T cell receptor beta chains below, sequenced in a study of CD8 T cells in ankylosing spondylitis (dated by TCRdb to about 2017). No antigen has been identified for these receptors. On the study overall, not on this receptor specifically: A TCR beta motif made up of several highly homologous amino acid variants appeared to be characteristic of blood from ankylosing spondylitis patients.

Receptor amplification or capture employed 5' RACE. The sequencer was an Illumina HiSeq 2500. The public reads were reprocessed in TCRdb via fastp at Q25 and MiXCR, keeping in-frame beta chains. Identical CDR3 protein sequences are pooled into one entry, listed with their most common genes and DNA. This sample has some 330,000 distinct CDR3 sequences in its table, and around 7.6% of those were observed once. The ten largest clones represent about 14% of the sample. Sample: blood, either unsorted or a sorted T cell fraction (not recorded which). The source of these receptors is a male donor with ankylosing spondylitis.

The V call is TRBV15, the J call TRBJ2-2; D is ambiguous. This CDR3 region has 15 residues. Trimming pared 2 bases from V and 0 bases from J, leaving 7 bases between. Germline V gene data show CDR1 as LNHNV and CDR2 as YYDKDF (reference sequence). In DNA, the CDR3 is TGTGCCACCAGCAGACGGCTTTCGAACACCGGGGAGCTGTTTTTT. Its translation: CATSRRLSNTGELFF.

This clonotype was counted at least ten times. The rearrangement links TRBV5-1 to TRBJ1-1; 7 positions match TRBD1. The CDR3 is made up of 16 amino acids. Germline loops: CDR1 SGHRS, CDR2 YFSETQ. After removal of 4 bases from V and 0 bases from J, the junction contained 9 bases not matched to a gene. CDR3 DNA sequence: TGCGCCAGCAGCCCAAGCGGGGGACAGATGAACACTGAAGCTTTCTTT. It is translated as CASSPSGGQMNTEAFF.

As DNA, the CDR3 is TGTGCCAGCAGGAAGTGGGGCGTTGGTGAGCAGTTCTTC. Protein product: CASRKWGVGEQFF. V usage is TRBV6-2 or TRBV6-3 and J usage is TRBJ2-1, with TRBD1 as a possible D gene (5 bases). Germline V CDR1 and CDR2: MNHEY, SVGEGT. This CDR3 has 13 amino acids. The V gene lost 6 bases and the J gene lost 9 bases, with 15 bases spanning the gap.

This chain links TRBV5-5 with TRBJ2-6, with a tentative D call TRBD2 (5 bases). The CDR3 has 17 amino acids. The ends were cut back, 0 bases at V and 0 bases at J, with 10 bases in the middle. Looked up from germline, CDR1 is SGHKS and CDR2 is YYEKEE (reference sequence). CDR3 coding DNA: TGTGCCAGCAGCTTGGCCACGGGGAACTCTGGGGCCAACGTCCTGACTTTC. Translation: CASSLATGNSGANVLTF.

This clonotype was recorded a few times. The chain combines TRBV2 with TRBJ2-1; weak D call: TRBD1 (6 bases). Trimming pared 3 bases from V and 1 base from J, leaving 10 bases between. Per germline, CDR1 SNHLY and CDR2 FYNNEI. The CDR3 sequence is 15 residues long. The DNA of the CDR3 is TGTGCCAGCAGTGAGCTCAGGGGTTCCTACAATGAGCAGTTCTTC. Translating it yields CASSELRGSYNEQFF.

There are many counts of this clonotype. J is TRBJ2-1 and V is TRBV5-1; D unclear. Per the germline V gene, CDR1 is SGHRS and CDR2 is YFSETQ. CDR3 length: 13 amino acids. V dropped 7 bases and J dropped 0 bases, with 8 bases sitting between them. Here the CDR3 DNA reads TGCGCCAGCCGCGATAGCTCCTACAATGAGCAGTTCTTC. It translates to CASRDSSYNEQFF.

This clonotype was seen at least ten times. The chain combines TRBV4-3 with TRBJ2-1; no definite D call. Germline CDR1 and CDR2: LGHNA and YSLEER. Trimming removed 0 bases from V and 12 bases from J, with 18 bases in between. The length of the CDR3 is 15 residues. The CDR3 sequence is CASSQDLAISGRQFF. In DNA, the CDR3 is TGCGCCAGCAGCCAAGATCTCGCCATTTCGGGCCGGCAGTTCTTC.

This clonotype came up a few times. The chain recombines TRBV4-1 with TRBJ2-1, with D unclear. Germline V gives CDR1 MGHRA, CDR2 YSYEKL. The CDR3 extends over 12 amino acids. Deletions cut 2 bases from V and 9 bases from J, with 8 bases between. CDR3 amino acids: CASSQRLGEQFF. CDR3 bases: TGCGCCAGCAGCCAAAGATTAGGTGAGCAGTTCTTC.

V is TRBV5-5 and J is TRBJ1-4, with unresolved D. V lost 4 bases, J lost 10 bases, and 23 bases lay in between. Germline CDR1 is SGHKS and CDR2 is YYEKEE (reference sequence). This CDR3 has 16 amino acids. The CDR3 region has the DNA TGTGCCAGCAGCCGGGAGAGCCATACCCTGCCGGGAAAACTGTTTTTT. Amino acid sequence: CASSRESHTLPGKLFF.

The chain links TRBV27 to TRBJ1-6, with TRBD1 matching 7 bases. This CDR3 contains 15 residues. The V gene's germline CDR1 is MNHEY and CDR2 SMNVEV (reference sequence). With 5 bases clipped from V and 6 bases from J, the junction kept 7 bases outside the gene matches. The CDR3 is CASSATGTVNSPLHF. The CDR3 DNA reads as TGTGCCAGCAGTGCTACCGGGACAGTTAATTCACCCCTCCACTTT.

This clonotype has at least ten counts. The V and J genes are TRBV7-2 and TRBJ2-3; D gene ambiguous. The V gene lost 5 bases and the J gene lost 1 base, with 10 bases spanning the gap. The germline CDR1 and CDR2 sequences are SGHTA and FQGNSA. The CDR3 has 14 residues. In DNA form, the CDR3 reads TGTGCCAGCAGCATGGAGTGGGGCACAGATACGCAGTATTTT. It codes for CASSMEWGTDTQYF.

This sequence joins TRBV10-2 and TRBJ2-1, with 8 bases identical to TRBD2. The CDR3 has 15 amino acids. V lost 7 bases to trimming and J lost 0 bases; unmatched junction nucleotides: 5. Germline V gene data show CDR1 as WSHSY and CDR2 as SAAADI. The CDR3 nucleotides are TGCGCCAGCATATCTACTAGCGGCTCCTACAATGAGCAGTTCTTC. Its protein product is CASISTSGSYNEQFF.

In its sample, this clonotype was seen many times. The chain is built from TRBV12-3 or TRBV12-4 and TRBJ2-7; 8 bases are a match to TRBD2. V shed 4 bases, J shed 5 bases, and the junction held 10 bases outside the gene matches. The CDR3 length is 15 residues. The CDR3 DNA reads TGTGCCAGCAGTTCGTCACTCGGGAGGGTGAACGAGCAGTACTTC. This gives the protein CASSSSLGRVNEQYF.

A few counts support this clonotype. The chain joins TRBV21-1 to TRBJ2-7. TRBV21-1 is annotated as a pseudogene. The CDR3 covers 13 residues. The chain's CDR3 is CASSSRDSYEQYF. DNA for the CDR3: TGTGCCAGCAGCTCCAGGGACTCCTACGAGCAGTACTTC.

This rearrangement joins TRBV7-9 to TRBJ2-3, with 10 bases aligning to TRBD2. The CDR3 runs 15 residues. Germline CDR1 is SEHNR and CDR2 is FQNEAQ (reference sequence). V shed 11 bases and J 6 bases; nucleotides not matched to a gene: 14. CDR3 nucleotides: TGTGCCTCCATTTCCCTAGCGGGAGTTTGGGATACGCAGTATTTT. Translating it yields CASISLAGVWDTQYF.

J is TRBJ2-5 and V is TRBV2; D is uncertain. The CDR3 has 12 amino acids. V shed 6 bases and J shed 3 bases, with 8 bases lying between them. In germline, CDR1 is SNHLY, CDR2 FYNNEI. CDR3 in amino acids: CASRGAKETQYF. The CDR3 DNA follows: TGTGCCAGCAGAGGAGCGAAAGAGACCCAGTACTTC. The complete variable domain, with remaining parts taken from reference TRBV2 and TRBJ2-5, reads EPEVTQTPSHQVTQMGQEVILRCVPISNHLYFYWYRQILGQKVEFLVSFYNNEISEKSEIFDDQFSVERPDGSNFTLKIRSTKLEDSAMYFCASRGAKETQYFGPGTRLLVL.

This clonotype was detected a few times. The CDR3, as DNA: TGCGCCAGCAGCTTTGAAACAGGGTTTAATTCACCCCTCCACTTT. This encodes CASSFETGFNSPLHF. This chain joins TRBV5-1 and TRBJ1-6, with a tentative D call TRBD1 (6 bases). The germline gives CDR1 SGHRS, CDR2 YFSETQ. The V end lost 2 bases, the J end lost 6 bases, and 12 bases lay between the germline ends. The CDR3 consists of 15 residues.